This entry features one TCR beta chain sequence. The antigen remains undetermined. The TRB libraries of cDNA were built by UMI-labeled 5' RACE. From the 5' RACE reads, TCRdb lists one entry per CDR3 protein and no DNA. The sample totals over 70,000 distinct CDR3 sequences; its top ten clones hold 1.5% to 2%. There are 14 residues in the CDR3. CDR1 and CDR2 from the germline V gene are SQVTM and ANQGSEA. A CD45RO-CCR7+CD27+CD95- profile was what naive CD8+ T cells displayed. This entry comes from a study of CXCR3-negative and CXCR3-positive naive CD8 T cells. Study results and caveats: Surface CD5 was comparable between naive subsets; TCR strength was inferred from TRB CDR3 properties. Each naive subset displayed comparably high diversity, whereas memory CD8+ cells displayed much lower diversity.

J is TRBJ2-7 and V is TRBV29-1; with no DNA, the TCRdb D assignment of TRBD1 cannot be verified. This TCR came from a human donor in good health. Some clones in this sample may be carry-over from other donors' samples. Sequencing was done on a sample of naive CXCR3- CD8+ T cells from blood. Subset specified: CD45RO-CCR7+CD27+CD95- naive CD8+ T cells lacking CXCR3 (TNR3-). This CDR3 reads CSVDAGTGSYEQYF.